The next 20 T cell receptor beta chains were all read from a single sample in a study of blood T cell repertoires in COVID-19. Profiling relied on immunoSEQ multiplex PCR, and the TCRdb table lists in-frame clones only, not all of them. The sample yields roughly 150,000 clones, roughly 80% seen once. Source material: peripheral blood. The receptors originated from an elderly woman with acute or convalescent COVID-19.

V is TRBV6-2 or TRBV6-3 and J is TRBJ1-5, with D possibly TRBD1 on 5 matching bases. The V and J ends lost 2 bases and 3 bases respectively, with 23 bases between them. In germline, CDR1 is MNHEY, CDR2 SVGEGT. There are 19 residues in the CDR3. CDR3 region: CASSYDSYQDIDNNQPQHF. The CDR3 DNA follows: TGTGCCAGCAGTTACGACTCGTACCAGGACATCGACAACAATCAGCCCCAGCATTTT.

CDR3 sequence reads: CARMTCEQYF. The DNA for the CDR3 is TGTGCCAGGATGACTTGCGAGCAGTACTTC. The chain couples TRBV6-4 to TRBJ2-7; no clear D. Germline V gene sequence: CDR1 MRHNA, CDR2 SNTAGT. The CDR3 consists of 10 residues. With 9 bases removed from V and 6 bases from J, the gap between germline ends came to 9 bases.

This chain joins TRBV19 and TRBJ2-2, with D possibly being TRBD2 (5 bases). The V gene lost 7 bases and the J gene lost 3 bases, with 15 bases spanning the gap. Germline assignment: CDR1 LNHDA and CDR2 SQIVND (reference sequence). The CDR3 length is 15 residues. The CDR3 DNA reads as TGTGCCAGTACCGAGGGAATATGGGACACCGGGGAGCTGTTTTTT. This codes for CASTEGIWDTGELFF.

CDR3 sequence (DNA): TGCGCCAGCAGCAAACCGGCGGGGGGAAACAATGAGCAGTTCTTC. It encodes CASSKPAGGNNEQFF. The rearrangement uses TRBV5-1 and TRBJ2-1; the match to TRBD2 covers 8 bases. The junction had 8 bases not matched to a gene; V was cut back by 4 bases and J by 5 bases. The CDR3 totals 15 residues. Germline V lookup: CDR1 SGHRS, CDR2 YFSETQ.

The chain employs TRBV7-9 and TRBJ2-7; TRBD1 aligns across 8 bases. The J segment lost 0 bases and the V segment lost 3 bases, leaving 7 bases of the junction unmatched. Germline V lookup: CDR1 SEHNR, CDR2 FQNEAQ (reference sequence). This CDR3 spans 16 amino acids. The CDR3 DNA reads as TGTGCCAGCAGCTTCGGGACAGGTTCAAGCTCCTACGAGCAGTACTTC. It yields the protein CASSFGTGSSSYEQYF.

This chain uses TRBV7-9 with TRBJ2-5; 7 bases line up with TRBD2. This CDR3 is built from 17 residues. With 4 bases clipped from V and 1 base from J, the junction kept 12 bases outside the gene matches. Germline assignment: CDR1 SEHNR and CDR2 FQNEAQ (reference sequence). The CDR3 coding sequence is TGTGCCAGCAGCTCCTTAGGACTAGTAAAGGGCCAAGAGACCCAGTACTTC. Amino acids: CASSSLGLVKGQETQYF. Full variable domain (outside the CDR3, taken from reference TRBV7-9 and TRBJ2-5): DTGVSQNPRHKITKRGQNVTFRCDPISEHNRLYWYRQTLGQGPEFLTYFQNEAQLEKSRLLSDRFSAERPKGSFSTLEIQRTEQGDSAMYLCASSSLGLVKGQETQYFGPGTRLLVL.

The CDR3 region has the DNA TGTGCCTGGAGGGGATACCGGGACAGGGGTTCCGGTCCCTATGGCTACACCTTC. The encoded protein is CAWRGYRDRGSGPYGYTF. J is TRBJ1-2 and V is TRBV30; 10 nucleotides align to TRBD1. V trimming: 3 bases; J trimming: 4 bases; junction bases outside the gene matches: 17. Germline assignment: CDR1 GTSNPN and CDR2 SVGIG (reference sequence). The length of the CDR3 is 18 residues.

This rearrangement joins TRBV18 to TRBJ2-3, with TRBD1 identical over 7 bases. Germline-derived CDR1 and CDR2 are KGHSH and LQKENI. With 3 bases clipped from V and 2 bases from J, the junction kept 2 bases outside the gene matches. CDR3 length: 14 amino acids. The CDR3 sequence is CASSPGQITDTQYF. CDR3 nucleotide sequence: TGTGCCAGCTCACCGGGACAGATCACAGATACGCAGTATTTT.

CDR3: CASSQGVRGSSFTDTQYF. CDR3 sequence (DNA): TGTGCCAGCAGCCAAGGGGTCAGGGGGTCCTCCTTCACAGATACGCAGTATTTT. The genes are TRBV3-1 (or the pseudogene TRBV3-2) and TRBJ2-3, with 7 bases that match TRBD1. Germline CDR1 is LGHDT and CDR2 is YNNKEL (reference sequence). CDR3 size: 18 residues. Unmatched junction bases numbered 12, after V lost 1 base and J lost 2 bases.

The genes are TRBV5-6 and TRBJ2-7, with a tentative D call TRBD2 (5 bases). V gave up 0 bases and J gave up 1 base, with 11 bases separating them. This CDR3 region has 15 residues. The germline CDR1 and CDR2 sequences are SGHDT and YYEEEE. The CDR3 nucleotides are TGTGCCAGCAGCTTGGAACAGCGGTTTTCCTACGAGCAGTACTTC. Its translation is CASSLEQRFSYEQYF.

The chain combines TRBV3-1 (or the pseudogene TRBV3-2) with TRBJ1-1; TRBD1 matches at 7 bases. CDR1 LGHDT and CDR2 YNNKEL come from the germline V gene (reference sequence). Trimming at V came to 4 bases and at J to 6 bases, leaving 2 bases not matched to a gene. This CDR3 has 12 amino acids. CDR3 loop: CASSPRGAEAFF. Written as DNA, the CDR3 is TGTGCCAGCAGCCCCAGGGGGGCTGAAGCTTTCTTT.

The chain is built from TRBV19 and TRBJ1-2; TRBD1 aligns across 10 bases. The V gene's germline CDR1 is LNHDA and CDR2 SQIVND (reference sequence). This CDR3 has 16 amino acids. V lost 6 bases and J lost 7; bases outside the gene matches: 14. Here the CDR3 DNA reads TGTGCCAGTAGCCGCCGGGACAGGGGTAGTAAGCGTGGCTACACCTTC. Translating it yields CASSRRDRGSKRGYTF. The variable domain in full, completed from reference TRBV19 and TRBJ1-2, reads DGGITQSPKYLFRKEGQNVTLSCEQNLNHDAMYWYRQDPGQGLRLIYYSQIVNDFQKGDIAEGYSVSREKKESFPLTVTSAQKNPTAFYLCASSRRDRGSKRGYTFGSGTRLTVV.

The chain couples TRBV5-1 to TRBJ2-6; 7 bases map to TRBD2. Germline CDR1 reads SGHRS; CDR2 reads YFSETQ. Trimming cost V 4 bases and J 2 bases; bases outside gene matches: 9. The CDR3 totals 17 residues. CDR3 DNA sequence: TGCGCCAGCAGCCCCCTCAATGGGGGGGCTGGGGCCAACGTCCTGACTTTC. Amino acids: CASSPLNGGAGANVLTF. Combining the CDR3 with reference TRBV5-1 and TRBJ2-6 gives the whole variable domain KAGVTQTPRYLIKTRGQQVTLSCSPISGHRSVSWYQQTPGQGLQFLFEYFSETQRNKGNFPGRFSGRQFSNSRSEMNVSTLELGDSALYLCASSPLNGGAGANVLTFGAGSRLTVL.

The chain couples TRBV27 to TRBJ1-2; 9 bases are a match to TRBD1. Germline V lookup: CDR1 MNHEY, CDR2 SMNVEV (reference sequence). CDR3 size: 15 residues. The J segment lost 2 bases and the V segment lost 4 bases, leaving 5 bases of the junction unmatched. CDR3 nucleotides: TGTGCCAGCAGTTCGGGACAGGGAGTGAACTATGGCTACACCTTC. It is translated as CASSSGQGVNYGYTF.

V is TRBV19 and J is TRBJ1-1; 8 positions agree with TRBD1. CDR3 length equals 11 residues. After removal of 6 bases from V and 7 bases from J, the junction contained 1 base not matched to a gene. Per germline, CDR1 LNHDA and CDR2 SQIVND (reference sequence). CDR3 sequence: CASRGQDEAFF. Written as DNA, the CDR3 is TGTGCCAGTAGGGGACAGGATGAAGCTTTCTTT.

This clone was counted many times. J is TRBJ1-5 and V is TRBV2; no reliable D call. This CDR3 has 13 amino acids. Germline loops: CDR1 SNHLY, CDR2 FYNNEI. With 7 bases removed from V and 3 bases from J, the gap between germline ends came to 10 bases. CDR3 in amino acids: CASNQANNQPQHF. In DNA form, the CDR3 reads TGTGCCAGCAACCAGGCCAACAATCAGCCCCAGCATTTT.

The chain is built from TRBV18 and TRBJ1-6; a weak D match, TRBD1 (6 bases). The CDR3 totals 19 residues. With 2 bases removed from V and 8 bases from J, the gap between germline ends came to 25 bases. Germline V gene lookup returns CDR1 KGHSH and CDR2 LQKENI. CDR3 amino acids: CASSPYFLARGNSHSPLHF. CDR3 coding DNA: TGTGCCAGCTCACCATATTTCCTGGCCAGGGGAAATTCTCATTCACCCCTCCACTTT.

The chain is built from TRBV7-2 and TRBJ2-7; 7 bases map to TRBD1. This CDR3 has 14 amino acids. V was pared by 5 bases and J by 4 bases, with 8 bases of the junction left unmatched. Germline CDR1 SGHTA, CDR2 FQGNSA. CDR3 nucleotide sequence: TGTGCCAGCAGCAAGGGACAGACGGGGTACGAGCAGTACTTC. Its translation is CASSKGQTGYEQYF.

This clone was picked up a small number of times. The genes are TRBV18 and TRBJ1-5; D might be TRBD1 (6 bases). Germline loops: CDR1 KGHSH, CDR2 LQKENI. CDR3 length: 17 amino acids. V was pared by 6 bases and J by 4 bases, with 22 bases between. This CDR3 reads CASSKGGAPSANQPQHF. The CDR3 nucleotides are TGTGCCAGCTCCAAAGGGGGGGCCCCCTCCGCTAATCAGCCCCAGCATTTT.

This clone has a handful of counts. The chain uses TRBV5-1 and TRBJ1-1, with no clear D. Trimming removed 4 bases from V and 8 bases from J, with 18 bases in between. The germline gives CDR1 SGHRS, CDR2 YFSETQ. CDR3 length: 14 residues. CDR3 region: CASSPGFDTIEAFF. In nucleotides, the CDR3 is TGCGCCAGCAGCCCCGGATTTGACACAATAGAAGCTTTCTTT.